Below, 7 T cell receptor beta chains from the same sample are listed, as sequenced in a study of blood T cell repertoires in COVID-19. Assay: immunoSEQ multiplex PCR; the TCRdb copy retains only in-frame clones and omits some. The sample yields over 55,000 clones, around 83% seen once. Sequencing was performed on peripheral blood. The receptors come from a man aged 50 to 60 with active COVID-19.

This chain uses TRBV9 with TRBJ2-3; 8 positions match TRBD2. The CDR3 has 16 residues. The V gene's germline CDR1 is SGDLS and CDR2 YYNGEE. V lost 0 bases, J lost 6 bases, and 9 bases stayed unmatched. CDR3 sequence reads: CASSVGSGSIWDTQYF. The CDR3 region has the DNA TGTGCCAGCAGCGTAGGGAGCGGGAGTATTTGGGATACGCAGTATTTT.

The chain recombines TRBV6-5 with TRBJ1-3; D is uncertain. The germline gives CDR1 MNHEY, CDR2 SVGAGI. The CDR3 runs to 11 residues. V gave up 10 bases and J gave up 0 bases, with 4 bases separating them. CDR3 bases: TGTGCCATCCGCTCTGGAAACACCATATATTTT. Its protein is CAIRSGNTIYF.

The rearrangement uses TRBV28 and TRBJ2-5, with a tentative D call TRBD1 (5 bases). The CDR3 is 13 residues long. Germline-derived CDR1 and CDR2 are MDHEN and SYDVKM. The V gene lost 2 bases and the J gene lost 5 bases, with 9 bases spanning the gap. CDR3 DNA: TGTGCCAGCAGTTTACGCAGGGTGGAGACCCAGTACTTC. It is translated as CASSLRRVETQYF.

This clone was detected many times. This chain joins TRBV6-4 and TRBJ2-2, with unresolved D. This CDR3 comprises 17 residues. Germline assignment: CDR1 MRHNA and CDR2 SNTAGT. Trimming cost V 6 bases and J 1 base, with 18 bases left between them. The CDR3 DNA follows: TGTGCCAGCAGCCCTACTCCCTCCCTGCGGAACACCGGGGAGCTGTTTTTT. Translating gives CASSPTPSLRNTGELFF.

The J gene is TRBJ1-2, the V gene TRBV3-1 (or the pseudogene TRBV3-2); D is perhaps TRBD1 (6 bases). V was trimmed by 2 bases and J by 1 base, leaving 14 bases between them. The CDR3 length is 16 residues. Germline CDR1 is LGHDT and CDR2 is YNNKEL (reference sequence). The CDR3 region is CASSQSEGGSNYGYTF. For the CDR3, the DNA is TGTGCCAGCAGCCAATCGGAAGGGGGAAGTAACTATGGCTACACCTTC.

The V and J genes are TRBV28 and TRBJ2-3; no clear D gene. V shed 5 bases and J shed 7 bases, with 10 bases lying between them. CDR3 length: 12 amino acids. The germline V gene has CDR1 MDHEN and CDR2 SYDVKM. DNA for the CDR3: TGTGCCAGCAGTCCCTCTGAGCATACGCAGTATTTT. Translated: CASSPSEHTQYF.

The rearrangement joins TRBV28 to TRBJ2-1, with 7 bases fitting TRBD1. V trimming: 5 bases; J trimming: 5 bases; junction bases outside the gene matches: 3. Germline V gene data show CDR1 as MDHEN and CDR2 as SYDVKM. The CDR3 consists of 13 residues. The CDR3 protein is CASSPGTDNEQFF. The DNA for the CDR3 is TGTGCCAGCAGTCCCGGGACAGACAATGAGCAGTTCTTC.